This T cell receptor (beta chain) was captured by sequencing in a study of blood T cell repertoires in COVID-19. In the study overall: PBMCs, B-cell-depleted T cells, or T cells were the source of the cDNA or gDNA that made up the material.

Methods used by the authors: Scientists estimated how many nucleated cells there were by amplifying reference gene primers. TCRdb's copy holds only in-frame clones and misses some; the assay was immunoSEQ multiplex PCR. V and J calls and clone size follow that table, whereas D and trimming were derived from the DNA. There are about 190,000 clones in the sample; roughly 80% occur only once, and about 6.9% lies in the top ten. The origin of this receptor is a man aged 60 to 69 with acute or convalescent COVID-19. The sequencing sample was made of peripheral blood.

The CDR3 region is CASSPQGMNTEAFF. Written as DNA, the CDR3 is TGTGCCAGCAGTCCTCAGGGGATGAACACTGAAGCTTTCTTT. The chain carries TRBV6-6 and TRBJ1-1; D is perhaps TRBD1 (6 bases). Trimming removed 5 bases at V and 0 bases at J, with 10 bases between. There are 14 residues in the CDR3. Per germline, CDR1 MNHNY and CDR2 SVGAGI (reference sequence).